The text below deals with one T cell receptor beta chain. The V end was cut by 10 bases, the J end by 8 bases, with 14 bases between. Germline V gene sequence: CDR1 SNHLY, CDR2 FYNNEI. The CDR3 length is 12 residues. These data originate in a study of blood T cell repertoires in COVID-19. Turning to the study itself: Some COVID-19 samples were acute and others convalescent; all came from the United States, Italy and Spain. Sources were T cells, B-cell-depleted T cells, or PBMCs; the material itself was cDNA or gDNA.

Study processing details: Nucleated cell number was recorded as an estimate derived from reference gene primer amplification. Clones were read by immunoSEQ multiplex PCR, and TCRdb kept only the in-frame ones, dropping some. V and J calls and clone size follow that table, whereas D and trimming were derived from the DNA. The sample has 160,000 or so clones; approximately 90% are singletons. This sequence originates from a man in his late teens or twenties with acute or convalescent COVID-19. The chain uses TRBV2 and TRBJ1-4; D might be TRBD1 (6 bases). The source material was peripheral blood. The CDR3 protein is CAIRTDSEKLFF. The CDR3, as DNA: TGTGCCATCCGGACAGACTCCGAAAAACTGTTTTTT.